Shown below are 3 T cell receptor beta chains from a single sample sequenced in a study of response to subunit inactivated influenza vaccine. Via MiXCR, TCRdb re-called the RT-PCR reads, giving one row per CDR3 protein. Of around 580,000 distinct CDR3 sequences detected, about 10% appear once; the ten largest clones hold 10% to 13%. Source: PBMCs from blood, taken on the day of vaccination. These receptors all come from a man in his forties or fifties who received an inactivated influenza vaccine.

CDR3 coding DNA: TGCGCCAGCAGCAGTCCAGGGGGCGAAGGCGGGGAGCTGTTTTTT. Amino acid sequence: CASSSPGGEGGELFF. V is TRBV4-3 and J is TRBJ2-2; 8 nucleotides align to TRBD1. Per the germline V gene, CDR1 is LGHNA and CDR2 is YSLEER. V gave up 5 bases and J gave up 7 bases; unmatched junction bases: 9. This CDR3 has 15 residues.

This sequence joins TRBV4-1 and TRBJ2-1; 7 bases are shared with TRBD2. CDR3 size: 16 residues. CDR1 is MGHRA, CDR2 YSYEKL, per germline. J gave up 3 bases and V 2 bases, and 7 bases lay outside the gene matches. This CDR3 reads CASSQQLANRYNEQFF. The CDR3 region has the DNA TGCGCCAGCAGCCAACAACTAGCGAATCGCTACAATGAGCAGTTCTTC.

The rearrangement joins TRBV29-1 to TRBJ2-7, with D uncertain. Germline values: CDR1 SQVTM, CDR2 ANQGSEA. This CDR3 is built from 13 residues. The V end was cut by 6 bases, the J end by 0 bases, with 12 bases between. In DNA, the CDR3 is TGCAGCGTGCTGACTTTAAGCTCCTACGAGCAGTACTTC. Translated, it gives CSVLTLSSYEQYF.